Sequencing of this TCR beta chain was carried out in a study of cytomegalovirus exposure and HLA in healthy donors. A multiplex PCR was run with 60 Vbeta primers and 13 Jbeta primers. This table comes from immunoSEQ multiplex PCR, and its TCRdb copy is limited to in-frame clones, with some not included. The sample has about 110,000 clones; around 86% are singletons. General study findings and limits: TCR beta chain V- and J-gene trimming was linked, in a later analysis, to a missense variant in DCLRE1C.

Healthy bone marrow donors made up the donor group. With regard to this clone: What it binds is not known.

Unmatched junction bases numbered 3, after V lost 4 bases and J lost 4 bases. Germline V gene lookup returns CDR1 SGHTA and CDR2 FQGTGA. The CDR3 sequence is 13 residues long. The clonotype originates from a man between 35 and 55 years old in good health and CMV-seronegative. V is TRBV7-3 and J is TRBJ1-1; 7 bases map to TRBD1. Sequences were obtained from PBMCs. CDR3 region: CASSSQGSTEAFF. The CDR3 DNA follows: TGTGCCAGCAGCTCACAGGGGAGCACTGAAGCTTTCTTT. The full variable domain, with the rest looked up from reference TRBV7-3 and TRBJ1-1, is GAGVSQTPSNKVTEKGKYVELRCDPISGHTALYWYRQSLGQGPEFLIYFQGTGAADDSGLPNDRFFAVRPEGSVSTLKIQRTERGDSAVYLCASSSQGSTEAFFGQGTRLTVV.